A single TCR beta chain is shown here with its context. The authors' processing: It was from reference gene primer amplification that nucleated cell counts were estimated. Repertoires were generated with immunoSEQ multiplex PCR, while TCRdb's copy carries only in-frame clones and drops some. Clonal size and the V and J genes are those of that table, whereas D and trimming came from the DNA. This repertoire shows about 170,000 clones, 70% to 90% found once; its top ten account for approximately 2.1%. The data belong to a study of blood T cell repertoires in COVID-19. As for the study in general: The United States, Italy and Spain supplied acute and convalescent COVID-19 samples. The cDNA or gDNA used as material had been derived from T cells, B-cell-depleted T cells, or PBMCs.

The ends were cut back, 0 bases at V and 4 bases at J, with 15 bases in the middle. The V gene's germline CDR1 is LGHDT and CDR2 YNNKEL (reference sequence). The CDR3 sequence is 16 residues long. The sequenced sample consisted of peripheral blood. This TCR was recovered from a middle-aged man who had recovered from COVID-19. The chain has TRBV3-1 (or the pseudogene TRBV3-2) and TRBJ1-1; D may be TRBD1 (6 bases). The CDR3, as DNA: TGTGCCAGCAGCCAAGATCCCCCGGGAGGGGGCACTGAAGCTTTCTTT. It yields the protein CASSQDPPGGGTEAFF.